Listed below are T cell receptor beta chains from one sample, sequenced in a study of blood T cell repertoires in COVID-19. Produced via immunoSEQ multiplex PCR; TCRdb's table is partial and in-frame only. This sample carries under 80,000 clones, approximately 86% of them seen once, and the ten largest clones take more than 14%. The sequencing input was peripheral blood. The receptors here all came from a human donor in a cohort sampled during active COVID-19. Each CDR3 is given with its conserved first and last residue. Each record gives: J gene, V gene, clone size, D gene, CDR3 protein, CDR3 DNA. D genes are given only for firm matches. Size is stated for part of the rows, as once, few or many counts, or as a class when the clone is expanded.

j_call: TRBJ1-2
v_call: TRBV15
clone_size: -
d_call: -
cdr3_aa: CATSRAGTQTNYGYTF
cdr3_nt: TGTGCCACCAGCCGGGCCGGGACACAAACTAACTATGGCTACACCTTC

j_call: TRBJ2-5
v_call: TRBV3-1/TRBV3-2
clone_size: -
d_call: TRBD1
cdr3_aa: CASRGYRGRQETQYF
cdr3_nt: TGTGCCAGCAGGGGGTACAGGGGACGGCAAGAGACCCAGTACTTC

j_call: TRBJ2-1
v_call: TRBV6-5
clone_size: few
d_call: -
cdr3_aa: CASSYEVPRSYNEQFF
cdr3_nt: TGTGCCAGCAGTTACGAGGTTCCTCGGTCCTACAATGAGCAGTTCTTC

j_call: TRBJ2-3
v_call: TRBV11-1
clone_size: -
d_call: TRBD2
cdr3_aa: CASRSGLADTDTQYF
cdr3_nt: TGTGCCAGCAGATCGGGACTAGCGGACACAGATACGCAGTATTTT

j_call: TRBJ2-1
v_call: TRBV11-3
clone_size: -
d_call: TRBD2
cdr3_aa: CASSPQTGGGREQFF
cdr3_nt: TGTGCCAGCAGCCCCCAAACAGGCGGGGGTCGTGAGCAGTTCTTC

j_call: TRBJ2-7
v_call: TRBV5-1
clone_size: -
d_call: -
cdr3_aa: CASSPGGGKKGYEQYF
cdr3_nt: TGCGCCAGCAGCCCGGGTGGGGGGAAGAAGGGCTACGAGCAGTACTTC

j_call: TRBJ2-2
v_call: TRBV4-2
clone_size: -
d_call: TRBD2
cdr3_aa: CASSSSGANTGELFF
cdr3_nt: TGTGCCAGCAGCTCGAGCGGGGCGAACACCGGGGAGCTGTTTTTT

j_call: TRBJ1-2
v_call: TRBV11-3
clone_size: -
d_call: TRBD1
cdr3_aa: CASSSGQAQEGYTF
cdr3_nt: TGTGCCAGCAGCTCGGGACAGGCCCAGGAAGGCTACACCTTC

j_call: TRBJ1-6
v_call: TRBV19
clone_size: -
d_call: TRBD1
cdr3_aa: CASSMPGRGNSPLHF
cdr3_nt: TGTGCCAGTAGTATGCCGGGCAGGGGGAATTCACCCCTCCACTTT

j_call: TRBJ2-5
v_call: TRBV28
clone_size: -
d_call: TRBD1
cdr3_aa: CASSLGATGELTQYF
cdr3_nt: TGTGCCAGCAGTTTAGGGGCAACAGGGGAGCTTACCCAGTACTTC

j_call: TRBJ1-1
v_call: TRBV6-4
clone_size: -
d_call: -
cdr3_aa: CASSSHLNTEAFF
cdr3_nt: TGTGCCAGCAGTTCTCACTTGAACACTGAAGCTTTCTTT

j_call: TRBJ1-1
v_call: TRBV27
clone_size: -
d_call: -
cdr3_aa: CASSPRVPLEAFF
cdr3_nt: TGTGCCAGCAGTCCCCGGGTGCCGCTTGAAGCTTTCTTT

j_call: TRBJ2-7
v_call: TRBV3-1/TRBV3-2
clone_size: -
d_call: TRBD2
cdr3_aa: CASSLPSGWDFEQYF
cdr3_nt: TGTGCCAGCAGCCTACCTAGCGGATGGGATTTCGAGCAGTACTTC

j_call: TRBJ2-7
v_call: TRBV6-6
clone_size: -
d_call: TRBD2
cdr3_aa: CASSRLAGGHEQYF
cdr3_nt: TGTGCCAGCAGCCGACTAGCGGGAGGGCACGAGCAGTACTTC

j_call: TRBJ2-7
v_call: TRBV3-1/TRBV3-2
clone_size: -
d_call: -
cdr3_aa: CASSPWISTGGEQYF
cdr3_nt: TGTGCCAGCAGCCCTTGGATTAGCACCGGTGGCGAGCAGTACTTC

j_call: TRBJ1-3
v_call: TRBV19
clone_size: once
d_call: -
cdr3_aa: CASSTAGAGNTIYF
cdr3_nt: TGTGCCAGTAGTACCGCAGGGGCTGGAAACACCATATATTTT

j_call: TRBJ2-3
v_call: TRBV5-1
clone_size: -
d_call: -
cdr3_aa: CASSSTGTTSTDTQYF
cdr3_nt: TGCGCCAGCAGCTCGACCGGGACAACTAGCACAGATACGCAGTATTTT

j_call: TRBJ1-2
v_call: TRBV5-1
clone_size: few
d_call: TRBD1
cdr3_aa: CASSLGPIRDRAPGYTF
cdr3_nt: TGCGCCAGCAGCTTGGGCCCCATCCGGGACAGGGCTCCGGGCTACACCTTC

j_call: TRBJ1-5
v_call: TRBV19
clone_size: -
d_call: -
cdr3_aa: CASREQLNQPQHF
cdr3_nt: TGTGCCAGTCGGGAGCAACTCAATCAGCCCCAGCATTTT

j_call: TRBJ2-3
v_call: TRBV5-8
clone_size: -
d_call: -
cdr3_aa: CASSPGWLGTDTQYF
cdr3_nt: TGTGCCAGCAGCCCGGGATGGTTGGGGACAGATACGCAGTATTTT

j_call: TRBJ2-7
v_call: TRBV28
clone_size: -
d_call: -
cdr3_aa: CASNSHDGGGDEQYF
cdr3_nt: TGTGCCAGCAACTCGCACGACGGGGGAGGCGACGAGCAGTACTTC

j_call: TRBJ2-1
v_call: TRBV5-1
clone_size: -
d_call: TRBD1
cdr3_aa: CASSLPGQGAGEQFF
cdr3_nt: TGCGCCAGCAGCTTACCGGGACAGGGGGCAGGTGAGCAGTTCTTC

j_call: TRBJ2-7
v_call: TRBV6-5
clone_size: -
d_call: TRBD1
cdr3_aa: CASSTGLKEQYF
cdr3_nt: TGTGCCAGCTCGACAGGGTTAAAGGAGCAGTACTTC

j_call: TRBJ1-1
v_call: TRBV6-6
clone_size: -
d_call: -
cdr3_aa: CASSYSRGGNTEAFF
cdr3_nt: TGTGCCAGCAGTTACAGCAGGGGCGGGAACACTGAAGCTTTCTTT

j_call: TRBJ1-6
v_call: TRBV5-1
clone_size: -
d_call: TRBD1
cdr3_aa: CASSLVPRTGINSPLHF
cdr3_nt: TGCGCCAGCAGCTTAGTTCCCCGGACAGGGATTAATTCACCCCTCCACTTT

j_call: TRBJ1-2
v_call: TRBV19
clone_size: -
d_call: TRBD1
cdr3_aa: CASRPGTDYGYTF
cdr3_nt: TGTGCCAGTAGACCCGGGACAGACTATGGCTACACCTTC

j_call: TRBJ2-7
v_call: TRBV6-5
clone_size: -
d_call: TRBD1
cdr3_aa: CASRGQSAYEQYF
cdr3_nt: TGTGCCAGCAGGGGACAGTCGGCCTACGAGCAGTACTTC

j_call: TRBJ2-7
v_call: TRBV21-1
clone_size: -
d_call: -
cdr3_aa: CASPAYEQYF
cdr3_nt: TGTGCCAGCCCCGCCTACGAGCAGTACTTC

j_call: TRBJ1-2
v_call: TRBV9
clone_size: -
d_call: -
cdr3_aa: CASSVAGLGQSYGYTF
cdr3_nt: TGTGCCAGCAGCGTAGCAGGTCTTGGCCAGAGCTATGGCTACACCTTC

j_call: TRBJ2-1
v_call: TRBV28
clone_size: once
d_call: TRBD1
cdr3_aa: CASSTTGSSYNEQFF
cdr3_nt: TGTGCCAGCAGTACGACAGGGAGCTCCTACAATGAGCAGTTCTTC

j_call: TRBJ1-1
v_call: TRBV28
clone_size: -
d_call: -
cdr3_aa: CASSLGGSLEAFF
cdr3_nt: TGTGCCAGCAGTTTAGGAGGGTCCCTTGAAGCTTTCTTT

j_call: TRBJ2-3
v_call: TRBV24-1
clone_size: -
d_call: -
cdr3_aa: CATSDFKRGTDTQYF
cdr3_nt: TGTGCCACCAGTGATTTCAAGAGGGGCACAGATACGCAGTATTTT

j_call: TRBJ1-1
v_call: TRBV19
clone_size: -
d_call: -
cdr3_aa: CASSNGEAFF
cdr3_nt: TGTGCCAGTAGTAACGGAGAGGCTTTCTTT

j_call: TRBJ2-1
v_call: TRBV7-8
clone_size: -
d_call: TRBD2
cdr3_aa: CASSLGRTSGRGLANEQFF
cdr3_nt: TGTGCCAGCAGCTTAGGAAGGACTAGCGGGAGGGGGCTGGCCAATGAGCAGTTCTTC

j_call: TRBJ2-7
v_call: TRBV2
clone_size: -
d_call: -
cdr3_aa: CASSSTGSGEQYF
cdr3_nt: TGTGCCAGCAGTTCTACAGGGTCCGGCGAGCAGTACTTC

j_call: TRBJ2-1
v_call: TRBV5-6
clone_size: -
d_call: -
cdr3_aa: CASSFRGSGAYFYNEQFF
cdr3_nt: TGTGCCAGCAGCTTTCGAGGCTCAGGGGCCTACTTCTACAATGAGCAGTTCTTC

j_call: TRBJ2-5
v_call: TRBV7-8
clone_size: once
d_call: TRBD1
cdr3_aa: CASSWDRQETQYF
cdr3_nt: TGTGCCAGCAGCTGGGACAGACAAGAGACCCAGTACTTC

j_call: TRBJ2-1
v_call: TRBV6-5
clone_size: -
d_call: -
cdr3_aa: CASLADNEQFF
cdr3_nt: TGTGCCAGCCTAGCAGACAATGAGCAGTTCTTC

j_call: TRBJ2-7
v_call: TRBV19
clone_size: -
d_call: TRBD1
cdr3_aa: CASSSRAGTGGYEQYF
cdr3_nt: TGTGCCAGTAGTTCCCGAGCCGGGACAGGGGGTTACGAGCAGTACTTC

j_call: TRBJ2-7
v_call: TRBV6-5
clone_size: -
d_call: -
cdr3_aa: CASSPTDSSYEQYF
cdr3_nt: TGTGCCAGCAGTCCGACGGACAGCTCCTACGAGCAGTACTTC